This TCR beta chain was identified during a study of human T cells and chemical hapten exposure. TCRdb recomputed calls from the RACE reads with MiXCR, one row per CDR3 protein. Of 70,000 or so distinct CDR3 sequences in the sample, roughly 10% were seen once. Time point specified: patch test 3, about 24 weeks after DPC sensitization. Noted treatment: therapeutic diphenylcyclopropenone sensitization with weekly scalp DPC. Notes on this clonotype: Its antigen is currently unknown.

This CDR3 comprises 14 residues. CDR1 is SEHNR and CDR2 is FQNEAQ in the germline V gene (reference sequence). The V and J ends lost 7 bases and 2 bases respectively, with 14 bases between them. Broader study findings: TCRs exceeding a frequency of 1 in 1000 stayed unchanged under DPC sensitization.

The sequence was collected from a woman between 45 and 65 years old with alopecia areata. Some clones in this sample may be carry-over from other donors' samples. The specimen was whole blood, collected in connection with sensitization to the hapten diphenylcyclopropenone (DPC). The rearrangement links TRBV7-9 to TRBJ1-2; D ambiguous. The CDR3 spells CASTFTGMNYGYTF. In DNA, the CDR3 is TGTGCCAGCACCTTTACGGGTATGAACTATGGCTACACCTTC.